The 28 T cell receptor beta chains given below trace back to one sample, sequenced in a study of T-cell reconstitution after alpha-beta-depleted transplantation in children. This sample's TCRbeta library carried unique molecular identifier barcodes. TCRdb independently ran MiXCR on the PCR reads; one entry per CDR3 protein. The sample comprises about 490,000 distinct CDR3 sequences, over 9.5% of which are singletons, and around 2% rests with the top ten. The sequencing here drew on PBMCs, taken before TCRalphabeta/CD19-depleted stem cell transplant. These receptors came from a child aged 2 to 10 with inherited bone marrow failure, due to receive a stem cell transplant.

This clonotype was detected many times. In nucleotides, the CDR3 is TGTGCCAGCAGTGCGGGACTACTGTCCTACGAGCAGTACTTC. Translation gives CASSAGLLSYEQYF. The rearrangement joins TRBV12-3 or TRBV12-4 to TRBJ2-7; 7 bases are a match to TRBD2. This CDR3 contains 14 residues. J gave up 1 base and V 5 bases, and 5 bases lay outside the gene matches.

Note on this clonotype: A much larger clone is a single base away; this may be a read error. The CDR3, as DNA: TGTGCCGGCAGCCGTGACCCAACTAGCGGGAGTTTGTACGAGCAGTACTTC. Translation: CAGSRDPTSGSLYEQYF. The chain employs TRBV7-8 and TRBJ2-7; TRBD2 matches at 11 bases. The CDR3 runs to 17 residues. The germline gives CDR1 SGHVS, CDR2 FQNEAQ.

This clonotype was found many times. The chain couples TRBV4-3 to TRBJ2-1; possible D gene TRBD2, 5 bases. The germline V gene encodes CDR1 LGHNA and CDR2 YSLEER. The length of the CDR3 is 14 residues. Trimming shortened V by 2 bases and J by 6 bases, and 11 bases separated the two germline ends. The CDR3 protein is CASSQLARVNEQFF. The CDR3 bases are TGCGCCAGCAGCCAACTAGCCAGAGTCAATGAGCAGTTCTTC.

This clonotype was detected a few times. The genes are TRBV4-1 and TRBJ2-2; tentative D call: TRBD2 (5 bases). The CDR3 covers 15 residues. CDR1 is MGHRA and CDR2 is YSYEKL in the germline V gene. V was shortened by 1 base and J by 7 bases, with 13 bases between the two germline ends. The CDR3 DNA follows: TGCGCCAGCAGCCAAGTGGTCCTGGCGGGCGGGGAGCTGTTTTTT. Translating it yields CASSQVVLAGGELFF.

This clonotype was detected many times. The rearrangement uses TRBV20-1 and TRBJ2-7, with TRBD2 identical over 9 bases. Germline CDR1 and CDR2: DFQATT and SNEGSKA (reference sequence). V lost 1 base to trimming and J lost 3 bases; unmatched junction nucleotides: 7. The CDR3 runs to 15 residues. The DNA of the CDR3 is TGCAGTGCTAGAGGCGGAAGCGGGAGGTTCTACGAGCAGTACTTC. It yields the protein CSARGGSGRFYEQYF.

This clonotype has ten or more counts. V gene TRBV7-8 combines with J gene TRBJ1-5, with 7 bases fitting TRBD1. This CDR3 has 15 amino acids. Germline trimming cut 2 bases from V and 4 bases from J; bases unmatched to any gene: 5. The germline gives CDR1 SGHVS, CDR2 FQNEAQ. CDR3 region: CASSLSEGANQPQHF. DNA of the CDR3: TGTGCCAGCAGCTTATCTGAGGGGGCAAATCAGCCCCAGCATTTT.

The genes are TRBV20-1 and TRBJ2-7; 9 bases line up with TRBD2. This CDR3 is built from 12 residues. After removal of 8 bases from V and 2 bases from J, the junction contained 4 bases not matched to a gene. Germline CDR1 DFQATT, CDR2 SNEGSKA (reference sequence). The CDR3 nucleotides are TGCAGTCCGACTAGCGGAACCTACGAGCAGTACTTC. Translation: CSPTSGTYEQYF.

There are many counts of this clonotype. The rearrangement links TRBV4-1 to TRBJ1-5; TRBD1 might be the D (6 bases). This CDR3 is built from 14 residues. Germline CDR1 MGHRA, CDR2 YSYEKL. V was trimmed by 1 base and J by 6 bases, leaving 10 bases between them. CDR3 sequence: CASSQAQGVQPQHF. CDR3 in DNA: TGCGCCAGCAGCCAAGCACAGGGAGTTCAGCCCCAGCATTTT.

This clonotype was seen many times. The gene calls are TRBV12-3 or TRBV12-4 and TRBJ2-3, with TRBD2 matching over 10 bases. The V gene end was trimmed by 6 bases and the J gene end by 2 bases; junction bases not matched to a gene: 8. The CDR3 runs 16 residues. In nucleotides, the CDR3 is TGTGCCAGCAGCACCGGGACTAGCGCGAACACAGATACGCAGTATTTT. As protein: CASSTGTSANTDTQYF.

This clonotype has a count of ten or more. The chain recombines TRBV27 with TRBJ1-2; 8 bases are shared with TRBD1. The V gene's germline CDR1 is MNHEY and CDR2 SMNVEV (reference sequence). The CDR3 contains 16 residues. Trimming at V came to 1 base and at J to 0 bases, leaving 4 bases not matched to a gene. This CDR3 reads CASSLYGRGPNYGYTF. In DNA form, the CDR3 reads TGTGCCAGCAGTTTATATGGCAGGGGGCCTAACTATGGCTACACCTTC.

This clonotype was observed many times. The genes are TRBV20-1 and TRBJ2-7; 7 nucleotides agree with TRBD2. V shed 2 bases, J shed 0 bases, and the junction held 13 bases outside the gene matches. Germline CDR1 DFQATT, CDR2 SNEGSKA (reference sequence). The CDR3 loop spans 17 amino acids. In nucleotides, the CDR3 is TGCAGTGCTAGACCCGATCGACAGCCGGGGGGCTCCTACGAGCAGTACTTC. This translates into CSARPDRQPGGSYEQYF.

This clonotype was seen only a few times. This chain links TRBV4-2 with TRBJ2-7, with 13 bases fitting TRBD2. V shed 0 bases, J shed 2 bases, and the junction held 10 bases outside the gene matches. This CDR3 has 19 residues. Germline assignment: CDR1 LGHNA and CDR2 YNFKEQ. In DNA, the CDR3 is TGTGCCAGCAGCCAAGATGTCCCCAACGGACTAGCGGGAGCCTACGAGCAGTACTTC. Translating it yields CASSQDVPNGLAGAYEQYF.

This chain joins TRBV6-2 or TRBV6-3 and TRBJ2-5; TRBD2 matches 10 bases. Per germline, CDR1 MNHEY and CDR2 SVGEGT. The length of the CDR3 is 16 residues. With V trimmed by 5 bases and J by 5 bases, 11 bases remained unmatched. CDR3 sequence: CASSMKREGRGETQYF. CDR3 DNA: TGTGCCAGCAGTATGAAGCGGGAGGGCCGGGGGGAGACCCAGTACTTC.

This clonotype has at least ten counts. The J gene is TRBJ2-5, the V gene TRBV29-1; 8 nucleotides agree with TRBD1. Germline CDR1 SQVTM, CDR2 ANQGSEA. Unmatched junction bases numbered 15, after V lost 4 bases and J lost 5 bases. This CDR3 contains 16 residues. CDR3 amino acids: CSVVPSRQGPGETQYF. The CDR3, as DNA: TGCAGCGTTGTCCCATCCCGACAGGGGCCGGGGGAGACCCAGTACTTC.

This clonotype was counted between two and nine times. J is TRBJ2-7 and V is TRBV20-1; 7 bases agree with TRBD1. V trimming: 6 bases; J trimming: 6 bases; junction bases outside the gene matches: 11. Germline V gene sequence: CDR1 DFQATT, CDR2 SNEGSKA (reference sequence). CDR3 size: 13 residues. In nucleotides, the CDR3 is TGCAGTGCCACTCCGGGACAGCTCGGCGAGCAGTACTTC. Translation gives CSATPGQLGEQYF.

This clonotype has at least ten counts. Here the CDR3 DNA reads TGCGCCAGCAGCCCCGAGGGCAGGGCCACCGGGGAGCTGTTTTTT. This encodes CASSPEGRATGELFF. This chain joins TRBV5-1 and TRBJ2-2; tentatively, D is TRBD1 or TRBD2 (5 bases each). The CDR3 runs 15 residues. CDR1 is SGHRS, CDR2 YFSETQ, per germline. The V end lost 4 bases, the J end lost 4 bases, and 14 bases lay between the germline ends.

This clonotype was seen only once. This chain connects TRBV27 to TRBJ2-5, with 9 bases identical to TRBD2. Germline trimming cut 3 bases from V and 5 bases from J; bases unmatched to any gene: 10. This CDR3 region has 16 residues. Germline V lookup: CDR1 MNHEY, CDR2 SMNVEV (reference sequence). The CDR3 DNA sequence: TGTGCCAGCAGTTTCCACGGGACTAGCCGACGGGAGACCCAGTACTTC. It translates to CASSFHGTSRRETQYF.

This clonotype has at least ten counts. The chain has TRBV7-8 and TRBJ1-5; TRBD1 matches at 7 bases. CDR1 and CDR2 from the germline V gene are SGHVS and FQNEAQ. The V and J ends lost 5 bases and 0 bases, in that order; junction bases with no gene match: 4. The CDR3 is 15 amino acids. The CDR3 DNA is TGTGCCAGCAGCCCGGACAGGACTAGCAATCAGCCCCAGCATTTT. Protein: CASSPDRTSNQPQHF.

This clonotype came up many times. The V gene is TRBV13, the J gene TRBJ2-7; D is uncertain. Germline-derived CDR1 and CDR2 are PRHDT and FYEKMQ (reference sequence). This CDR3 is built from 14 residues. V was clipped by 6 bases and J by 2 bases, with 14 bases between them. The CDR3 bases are TGTGCCAGCAGGGCCCGCGGCGGACCCTACGAGCAGTACTTC. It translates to CASRARGGPYEQYF.

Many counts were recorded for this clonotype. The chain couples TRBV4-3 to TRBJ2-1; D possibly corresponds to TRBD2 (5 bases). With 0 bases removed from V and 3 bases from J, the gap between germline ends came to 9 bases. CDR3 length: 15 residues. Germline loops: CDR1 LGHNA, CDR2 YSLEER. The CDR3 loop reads CASSQDPSGYNEQFF. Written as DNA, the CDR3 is TGCGCCAGCAGCCAAGATCCGAGCGGCTACAATGAGCAGTTCTTC.

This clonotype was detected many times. The CDR3 loop is CASSPQGIAKNIQYF. CDR3 nucleotides: TGTGCCAGCAGTCCTCAAGGCATAGCCAAAAACATTCAGTACTTC. The chain is built from TRBV5-4 and TRBJ2-4; D is unclear. Germline V gene sequence: CDR1 SGHNT, CDR2 YYREEE (reference sequence). The ends were cut back, 5 bases at V and 0 bases at J, with 12 bases in the middle. The CDR3 runs 15 residues. Full variable domain (missing parts from reference TRBV5-4 and TRBJ2-4): ETGVTQSPTHLIKTRGQQVTLRCSSQSGHNTVSWYQQALGQGPQFIFQYYREEENGRGNFPPRFSGLQFPNYSSELNVNALELDDSALYLCASSPQGIAKNIQYFGAGTRLSVL.

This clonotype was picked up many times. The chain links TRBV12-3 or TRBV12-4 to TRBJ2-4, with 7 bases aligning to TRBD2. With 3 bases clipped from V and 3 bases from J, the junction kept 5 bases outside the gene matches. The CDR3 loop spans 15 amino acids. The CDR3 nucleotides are TGTGCCAGCAGTTTCCGGGGAGGGGTCAAAAACATTCAGTACTTC. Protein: CASSFRGGVKNIQYF.

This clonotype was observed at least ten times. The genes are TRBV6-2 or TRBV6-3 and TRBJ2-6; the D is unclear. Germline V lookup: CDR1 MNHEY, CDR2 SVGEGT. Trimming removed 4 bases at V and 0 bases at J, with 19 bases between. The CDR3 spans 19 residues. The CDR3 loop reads CASSSPERTSFSGANVLTF. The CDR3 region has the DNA TGTGCCAGCAGTTCCCCCGAACGGACCTCCTTCTCTGGGGCCAACGTCCTGACTTTC.

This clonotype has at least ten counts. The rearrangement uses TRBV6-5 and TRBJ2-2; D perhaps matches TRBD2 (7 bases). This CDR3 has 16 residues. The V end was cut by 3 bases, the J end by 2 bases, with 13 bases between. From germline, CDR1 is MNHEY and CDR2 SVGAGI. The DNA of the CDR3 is TGTGCCAGCAGTTATAGGGGGGGCTTAAACACCGGGGAGCTGTTTTTT. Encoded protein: CASSYRGGLNTGELFF.

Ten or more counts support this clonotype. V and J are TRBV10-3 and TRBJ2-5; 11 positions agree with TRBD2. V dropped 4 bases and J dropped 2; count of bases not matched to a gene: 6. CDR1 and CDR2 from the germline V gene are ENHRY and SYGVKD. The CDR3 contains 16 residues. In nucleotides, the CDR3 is TGTGCCATCAGTGGATTAGCGGGAGGGAGACAAGAGACCCAGTACTTC. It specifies CAISGLAGGRQETQYF.

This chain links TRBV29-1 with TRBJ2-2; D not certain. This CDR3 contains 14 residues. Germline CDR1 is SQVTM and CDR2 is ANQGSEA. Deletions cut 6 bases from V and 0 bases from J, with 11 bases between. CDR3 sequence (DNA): TGCAGCGTCCAGAGGTCCGCGAACACCGGGGAGCTGTTTTTT. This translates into CSVQRSANTGELFF.

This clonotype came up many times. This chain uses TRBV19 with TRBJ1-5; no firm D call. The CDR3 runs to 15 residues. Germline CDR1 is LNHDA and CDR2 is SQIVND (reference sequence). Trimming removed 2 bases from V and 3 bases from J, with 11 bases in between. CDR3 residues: CASSIIPGDNQPQHF. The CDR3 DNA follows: TGTGCCAGTAGTATAATACCAGGAGACAATCAGCCCCAGCATTTT. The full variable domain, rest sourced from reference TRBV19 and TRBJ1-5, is DGGITQSPKYLFRKEGQNVTLSCEQNLNHDAMYWYRQDPGQGLRLIYYSQIVNDFQKGDIAEGYSVSREKKESFPLTVTSAQKNPTAFYLCASSIIPGDNQPQHFGDGTRLSIL.

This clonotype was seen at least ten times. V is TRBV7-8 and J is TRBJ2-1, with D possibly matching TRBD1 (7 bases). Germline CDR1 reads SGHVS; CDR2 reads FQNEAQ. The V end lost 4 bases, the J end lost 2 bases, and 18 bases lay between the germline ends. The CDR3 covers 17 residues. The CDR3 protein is CASSSPSRGVAYNEQFF. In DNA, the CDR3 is TGTGCCAGCAGCTCACCTTCCAGGGGGGTGGCCTACAATGAGCAGTTCTTC. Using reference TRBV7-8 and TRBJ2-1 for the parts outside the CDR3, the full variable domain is GAGVSQSPRYKVAKRGQDVALRCDPISGHVSLFWYQQALGQGPEFLTYFQNEAQLDKSGLPSDRFFAERPEGSVSTLKIQRTQQEDSAVYLCASSSPSRGVAYNEQFFGPGTRLTVL.